A single sample is the source of the 29 T cell receptor beta chains below, sequenced in a study of T cell responses to AZD1222 COVID-19 vaccine. Using immunoSEQ multiplex PCR, the repertoire was profiled, and TCRdb retains in-frame clones only, with some absent. The table records 140,000 to 150,000 clones, around four fifths of them present only once. This material consisted of peripheral blood, taken on day 0 of MenACWY control vaccination. Receptors were obtained from an adult in good health.

J is TRBJ2-1 and V is TRBV27; the match to TRBD1 covers 9 bases. In germline, CDR1 is MNHEY, CDR2 SMNVEV (reference sequence). V lost 0 bases to trimming and J lost 9 bases; unmatched junction nucleotides: 12. This CDR3 spans 17 amino acids. CDR3 in DNA: TGTGCCAGCAGTTTATCGATTGGGACAGGGAGTAGAGGTGAGCAGTTCTTC. It yields the protein CASSLSIGTGSRGEQFF.

The chain uses TRBV5-5 and TRBJ2-7; maybe TRBD2 (6 bases). The germline V and J ends were trimmed by 0 bases and 6 bases, with 19 bases remaining between them. The CDR3 is made up of 16 amino acids. Looked up from germline, CDR1 is SGHKS and CDR2 is YYEKEE (reference sequence). This CDR3 reads CASSLAGGDGFAEQYV. The CDR3 region has the DNA TGTGCCAGCAGCTTGGCAGGAGGGGACGGGTTCGCCGAGCAGTACGTC.

This chain's CDR3 is CARSLGNQPQHF. CDR3 coding DNA: TGTGCCAGAAGCTTGGGCAATCAGCCCCAGCATTTT. The chain carries TRBV5-3 and TRBJ1-5, with D unresolved. TRBV5-3 is noted as an ORF with a role that remains uncertain. Trimming shortened V by 0 bases and J by 2 bases, and 0 bases separated the two germline ends. The CDR3 covers 12 residues.

The rearrangement joins TRBV4-1 to TRBJ2-7, with TRBD1 matching 8 bases. In germline, CDR1 is MGHRA, CDR2 YSYEKL. Losses at the gene ends were 3 bases for V and 11 bases for J; bases not matched to a gene: 15. The CDR3 is 15 amino acids. The CDR3 reads CASSHSGTGGEEKYF. In DNA form, the CDR3 reads TGCGCCAGCAGCCATTCCGGGACAGGAGGAGAGGAGAAGTACTTC.

The rearrangement links TRBV28 to TRBJ2-7; perhaps TRBD1 as D (6 bases). This CDR3 spans 13 amino acids. With 3 bases removed from V and 6 bases from J, the gap between germline ends came to 12 bases. Germline values: CDR1 MDHEN, CDR2 SYDVKM. The CDR3 spells CASSFGLGGEQYV. In nucleotides, the CDR3 is TGTGCCAGCAGTTTCGGTTTAGGGGGCGAGCAGTACGTC.

The V gene is TRBV11-3, the J gene TRBJ2-2; D is tentatively TRBD1 or TRBD2 (5 bases each). Per germline, CDR1 SGHNT and CDR2 YENEEA. The CDR3 runs to 15 residues. Trimming took 5 bases from V and 6 from J, leaving 16 bases between them. The CDR3 here is CASSPGTGSAGELFF. CDR3 nucleotides: TGTGCCAGCAGCCCTGGGACCGGATCGGCCGGGGAGCTGTTTTTT.

Only one count was recorded for this clone. The V call is TRBV18, the J call TRBJ2-7; 7 nucleotides match TRBD1. The CDR3 is 14 amino acids. Germline assignment: CDR1 KGHSH and CDR2 LQKENI. The V gene end was trimmed by 4 bases and the J gene end by 5 bases; junction bases not matched to a gene: 8. Here the CDR3 reads CASSLNRQGNEQYF. CDR3 DNA sequence: TGTGCCAGCTCACTCAACCGACAGGGAAACGAGCAGTACTTC.

V usage is TRBV5-4 and J usage is TRBJ1-2, with D possibly matching TRBD1 (6 bases). This CDR3 is 12 amino acids long. Trimming removed 4 bases from V and 6 bases from J, with 10 bases in between. Germline assignment: CDR1 SGHNT and CDR2 YYREEE (reference sequence). The CDR3 DNA follows: TGTGCCAGCAGCCCTACAGGGCATGGCTACACCTTC. This codes for CASSPTGHGYTF.

V usage is TRBV2 and J usage is TRBJ2-7; the D gene is possibly TRBD1 (6 bases). Germline loops: CDR1 SNHLY, CDR2 FYNNEI. Trimming took 7 bases from V and 3 from J, leaving 13 bases between them. This CDR3 region has 13 residues. This CDR3 reads CASKDRADYEQYF. As DNA, the CDR3 is TGTGCCAGCAAGGACAGAGCCGACTACGAGCAGTACTTC.

J is TRBJ2-5 and V is TRBV3-1 (or the pseudogene TRBV3-2); D is possibly TRBD1 (5 bases). This CDR3 has 16 residues. Trimming cost V 5 bases and J 8 bases, with 24 bases left between them. Germline-derived CDR1 and CDR2 are LGHDT and YNNKEL (reference sequence). CDR3 DNA sequence: TGTGCCAGCAGCGACGAACAGAGACAGCGAGTCCCCACCCAGTACTTC. Translating it yields CASSDEQRQRVPTQYF.

V and J are TRBV2 and TRBJ1-2; D is undetermined. Trimming took off 2 bases at V and 0 bases at J, with 7 bases between the two ends. The CDR3 contains 14 residues. The V gene's germline CDR1 is SNHLY and CDR2 FYNNEI. The CDR3 protein is CASSESNTNYGYTF. CDR3 DNA sequence: TGTGCCAGCAGTGAATCGAATACTAACTATGGCTACACCTTC. Complete variable domain (other parts from reference TRBV2 and TRBJ1-2): EPEVTQTPSHQVTQMGQEVILRCVPISNHLYFYWYRQILGQKVEFLVSFYNNEISEKSEIFDDQFSVERPDGSNFTLKIRSTKLEDSAMYFCASSESNTNYGYTFGSGTRLTVV.

This clone was counted once. CDR3 DNA sequence: TGTGCCAGCAGTGAGACCCGGACAGGGGGTTCACCCCTCCACTTT. Protein sequence: CASSETRTGGSPLHF. This chain uses TRBV2 with TRBJ1-6; TRBD1 matches 10 bases. The CDR3 runs to 15 residues. V lost 3 bases to trimming and J lost 9 bases; unmatched junction nucleotides: 5. The germline gives CDR1 SNHLY, CDR2 FYNNEI.

This chain joins TRBV7-3 and TRBJ2-1; D is perhaps TRBD1 (5 bases). This CDR3 is 16 amino acids long. Germline values: CDR1 SGHTA, CDR2 FQGTGA. Trimming shortened V by 5 bases and J by 6 bases, and 20 bases separated the two germline ends. In DNA form, the CDR3 reads TGTGCCAGCAGCCCCTCCCCTAGGACACAACTCAATGAGCAGTTCTTC. It encodes CASSPSPRTQLNEQFF.

This clone occurred a few times. The V call is TRBV27, the J call TRBJ2-5; 7 bases align to TRBD1. The CDR3 is made up of 14 amino acids. The trim removed 6 bases at V and 5 bases at J, leaving 9 bases unmatched. CDR1 and CDR2 (germline): MNHEY, SMNVEV (reference sequence). The CDR3 loop reads CASSRDRALETQYF. In DNA form, the CDR3 reads TGTGCCAGCAGCCGGGACAGAGCATTGGAGACCCAGTACTTC.

The CDR3 reads CASSFSATTGYEQFF. The CDR3 DNA sequence: TGTGCCAGCAGTTTCTCCGCCACAACAGGGTATGAGCAGTTCTTC. The V call is TRBV27, the J call TRBJ2-1; a possible D gene is TRBD1 (6 bases). The CDR3 has 15 amino acids. Germline CDR1 reads MNHEY; CDR2 reads SMNVEV (reference sequence). V lost 3 bases and J lost 8, with 17 bases in between.

The rearrangement uses TRBV6-2 or TRBV6-3 and TRBJ2-1, with 8 bases identical to TRBD2. Germline V gene lookup returns CDR1 MNHEY and CDR2 SVGEGT. With 6 bases clipped from V and 10 bases from J, the junction kept 17 bases outside the gene matches. CDR3 length: 16 amino acids. This CDR3 is CASSQSGGLFMGEQFF. The DNA of the CDR3 is TGTGCCAGCAGCCAGAGCGGGGGCCTGTTTATGGGGGAGCAGTTCTTC.

As DNA, the CDR3 is TGTGCCAGCAGTCAAGAGACTAGCGCGCATCAGGATACGCAGTATTTT. Its translation: CASSQETSAHQDTQYF. V and J are TRBV6-1 and TRBJ2-3; 8 bases are a match to TRBD2. The CDR3 covers 16 residues. The J segment lost 6 bases and the V segment lost 5 bases, leaving 13 bases of the junction unmatched. The V gene's germline CDR1 is MNHNS and CDR2 SASEGT.

The J gene is TRBJ2-5, the V gene TRBV18, with TRBD2 identical over 8 bases. From germline, CDR1 is KGHSH and CDR2 LQKENI. This CDR3 region has 14 residues. With 3 bases clipped from V and 5 bases from J, the junction kept 5 bases outside the gene matches. For the CDR3, the DNA is TGTGCCAGCTCACCGGCCAGCGGGGGCGAGACCCAGTACTTC. It translates to CASSPASGGETQYF.

This rearrangement joins TRBV5-1 to TRBJ2-3; D is tentatively TRBD1 or TRBD2 (6 bases each). Germline assignment: CDR1 SGHRS and CDR2 YFSETQ. The CDR3 is 17 residues long. The V and J ends lost 0 bases and 1 base respectively, with 15 bases between them. CDR3 loop: CASSLGSGAGGTDTQYF. The DNA of the CDR3 is TGCGCCAGCAGCTTGGGTTCGGGGGCCGGGGGCACAGATACGCAGTATTTT.

This clone was found a few times. This chain joins TRBV3-1 (or the pseudogene TRBV3-2) and TRBJ1-3; no clear D. The CDR3 sequence is 16 residues long. Trimming cost V 4 bases and J 4 bases, with 17 bases left between them. Germline V gene lookup returns CDR1 LGHDT and CDR2 YNNKEL (reference sequence). The CDR3 reads CASSPGGGGGGNTIYF. CDR3 coding DNA: TGTGCCAGCAGCCCTGGTGGAGGAGGAGGAGGAAACACCATATATTTT.

The chain is built from TRBV19 and TRBJ1-2, with 7 bases fitting TRBD1. In germline, CDR1 is LNHDA, CDR2 SQIVND (reference sequence). The CDR3 extends over 14 amino acids. V lost 3 bases, J lost 7 bases, and 8 bases stayed unmatched. The CDR3 nucleotides are TGTGCCAGTAGTATTAACACAGGGGATGGTGGCTACACCTTC. It specifies CASSINTGDGGYTF.

In regard to this clone: Other DNA sequences of this sample code for an identical CDR3. This chain connects TRBV9 to TRBJ2-3; D remains unclear. The CDR3 has 12 amino acids. The germline V gene encodes CDR1 SGDLS and CDR2 YYNGEE. V gave up 2 bases and J gave up 0 bases, with 1 base separating them. CDR3 sequence (DNA): TGTGCCAGCAGCGTCAGCACAGATACGCAGTATTTT. The encoded protein is CASSVSTDTQYF.

The V call is TRBV24-1, the J call TRBJ2-1; perhaps D is TRBD1 or TRBD2 (5 bases each). The V and J ends lost 3 bases and 6 bases respectively, with 8 bases between them. Looked up from germline, CDR1 is KGHDR and CDR2 is SFDVKD. The CDR3 loop spans 13 amino acids. This CDR3 reads CATSDGGFNEQFF. For the CDR3, the DNA is TGTGCCACCAGTGATGGGGGATTCAATGAGCAGTTCTTC.

The chain couples TRBV7-2 to TRBJ1-4; D is uncertain. This CDR3 is built from 14 residues. Germline lookup yields CDR1 SGHTA and CDR2 FQGNSA. Between the trimmed V and J ends, which lost 5 bases and 0 bases, there was a span of 7 bases. The DNA for the CDR3 is TGTGCCAGCAGCCTCCAGGCAACTAATGAAAAACTGTTTTTT. Translating gives CASSLQATNEKLFF.

The chain joins TRBV19 to TRBJ2-5; D may correspond to TRBD1 or TRBD2 (5 bases each). The CDR3 consists of 16 residues. Trimming pared 6 bases from V and 5 bases from J, leaving 22 bases between. Germline V CDR1 and CDR2: LNHDA, SQIVND (reference sequence). CDR3 region: CASSRRGDGRGETQYF. DNA of the CDR3: TGTGCCAGTAGCCGACGTGGGGACGGACGAGGGGAGACCCAGTACTTC.

This chain joins TRBV18 and TRBJ1-2, with 10 bases identical to TRBD1. This CDR3 spans 14 amino acids. Germline assignment: CDR1 KGHSH and CDR2 LQKENI. V dropped 3 bases and J dropped 4; count of bases not matched to a gene: 2. CDR3 loop: CASSPTGGGYGYTF. The DNA of the CDR3 is TGTGCCAGCTCACCGACAGGGGGCGGCTATGGCTACACCTTC. Full variable domain (outside the CDR3, taken from reference TRBV18 and TRBJ1-2): NAGVMQNPRHLVRRRGQEARLRCSPMKGHSHVYWYRQLPEEGLKFMVYLQKENIIDESGMPKERFSAEFPKEGPSILRIQQVVRGDSAAYFCASSPTGGGYGYTFGSGTRLTVV.

This clone is a singleton in its sample. The chain has TRBV6-5 and TRBJ1-5; D is possibly TRBD1 (5 bases). V dropped 2 bases and J dropped 6 bases, with 8 bases sitting between them. Germline CDR1 MNHEY, CDR2 SVGAGI. This CDR3 region has 13 residues. CDR3 in amino acids: CASSYEGRQPQHF. CDR3 DNA: TGTGCCAGCAGTTACGAGGGACGTCAGCCCCAGCATTTT.

This rearrangement joins TRBV11-1 to TRBJ2-5, with TRBD2 identical over 11 bases. CDR3 length: 16 amino acids. Per germline, CDR1 SGHAT and CDR2 FQDESV (reference sequence). After removal of 3 bases from V and 3 bases from J, the junction contained 6 bases not matched to a gene. Written as DNA, the CDR3 is TGTGCCAGCAGCTTTACTAGCGGGGGCCGAAAAGAGACCCAGTACTTC. Amino acid sequence: CASSFTSGGRKETQYF.

This chain links TRBV6-1 with TRBJ1-5; TRBD1 is a possible D gene (5 bases). This CDR3 contains 11 residues. Germline V gives CDR1 MNHNS, CDR2 SASEGT. V lost 2 bases, J lost 9 bases, and 5 bases lay in between. The CDR3: CASSEQGPQHF. Written as DNA, the CDR3 is TGTGCCAGCAGTGAACAGGGGCCCCAGCATTTT.